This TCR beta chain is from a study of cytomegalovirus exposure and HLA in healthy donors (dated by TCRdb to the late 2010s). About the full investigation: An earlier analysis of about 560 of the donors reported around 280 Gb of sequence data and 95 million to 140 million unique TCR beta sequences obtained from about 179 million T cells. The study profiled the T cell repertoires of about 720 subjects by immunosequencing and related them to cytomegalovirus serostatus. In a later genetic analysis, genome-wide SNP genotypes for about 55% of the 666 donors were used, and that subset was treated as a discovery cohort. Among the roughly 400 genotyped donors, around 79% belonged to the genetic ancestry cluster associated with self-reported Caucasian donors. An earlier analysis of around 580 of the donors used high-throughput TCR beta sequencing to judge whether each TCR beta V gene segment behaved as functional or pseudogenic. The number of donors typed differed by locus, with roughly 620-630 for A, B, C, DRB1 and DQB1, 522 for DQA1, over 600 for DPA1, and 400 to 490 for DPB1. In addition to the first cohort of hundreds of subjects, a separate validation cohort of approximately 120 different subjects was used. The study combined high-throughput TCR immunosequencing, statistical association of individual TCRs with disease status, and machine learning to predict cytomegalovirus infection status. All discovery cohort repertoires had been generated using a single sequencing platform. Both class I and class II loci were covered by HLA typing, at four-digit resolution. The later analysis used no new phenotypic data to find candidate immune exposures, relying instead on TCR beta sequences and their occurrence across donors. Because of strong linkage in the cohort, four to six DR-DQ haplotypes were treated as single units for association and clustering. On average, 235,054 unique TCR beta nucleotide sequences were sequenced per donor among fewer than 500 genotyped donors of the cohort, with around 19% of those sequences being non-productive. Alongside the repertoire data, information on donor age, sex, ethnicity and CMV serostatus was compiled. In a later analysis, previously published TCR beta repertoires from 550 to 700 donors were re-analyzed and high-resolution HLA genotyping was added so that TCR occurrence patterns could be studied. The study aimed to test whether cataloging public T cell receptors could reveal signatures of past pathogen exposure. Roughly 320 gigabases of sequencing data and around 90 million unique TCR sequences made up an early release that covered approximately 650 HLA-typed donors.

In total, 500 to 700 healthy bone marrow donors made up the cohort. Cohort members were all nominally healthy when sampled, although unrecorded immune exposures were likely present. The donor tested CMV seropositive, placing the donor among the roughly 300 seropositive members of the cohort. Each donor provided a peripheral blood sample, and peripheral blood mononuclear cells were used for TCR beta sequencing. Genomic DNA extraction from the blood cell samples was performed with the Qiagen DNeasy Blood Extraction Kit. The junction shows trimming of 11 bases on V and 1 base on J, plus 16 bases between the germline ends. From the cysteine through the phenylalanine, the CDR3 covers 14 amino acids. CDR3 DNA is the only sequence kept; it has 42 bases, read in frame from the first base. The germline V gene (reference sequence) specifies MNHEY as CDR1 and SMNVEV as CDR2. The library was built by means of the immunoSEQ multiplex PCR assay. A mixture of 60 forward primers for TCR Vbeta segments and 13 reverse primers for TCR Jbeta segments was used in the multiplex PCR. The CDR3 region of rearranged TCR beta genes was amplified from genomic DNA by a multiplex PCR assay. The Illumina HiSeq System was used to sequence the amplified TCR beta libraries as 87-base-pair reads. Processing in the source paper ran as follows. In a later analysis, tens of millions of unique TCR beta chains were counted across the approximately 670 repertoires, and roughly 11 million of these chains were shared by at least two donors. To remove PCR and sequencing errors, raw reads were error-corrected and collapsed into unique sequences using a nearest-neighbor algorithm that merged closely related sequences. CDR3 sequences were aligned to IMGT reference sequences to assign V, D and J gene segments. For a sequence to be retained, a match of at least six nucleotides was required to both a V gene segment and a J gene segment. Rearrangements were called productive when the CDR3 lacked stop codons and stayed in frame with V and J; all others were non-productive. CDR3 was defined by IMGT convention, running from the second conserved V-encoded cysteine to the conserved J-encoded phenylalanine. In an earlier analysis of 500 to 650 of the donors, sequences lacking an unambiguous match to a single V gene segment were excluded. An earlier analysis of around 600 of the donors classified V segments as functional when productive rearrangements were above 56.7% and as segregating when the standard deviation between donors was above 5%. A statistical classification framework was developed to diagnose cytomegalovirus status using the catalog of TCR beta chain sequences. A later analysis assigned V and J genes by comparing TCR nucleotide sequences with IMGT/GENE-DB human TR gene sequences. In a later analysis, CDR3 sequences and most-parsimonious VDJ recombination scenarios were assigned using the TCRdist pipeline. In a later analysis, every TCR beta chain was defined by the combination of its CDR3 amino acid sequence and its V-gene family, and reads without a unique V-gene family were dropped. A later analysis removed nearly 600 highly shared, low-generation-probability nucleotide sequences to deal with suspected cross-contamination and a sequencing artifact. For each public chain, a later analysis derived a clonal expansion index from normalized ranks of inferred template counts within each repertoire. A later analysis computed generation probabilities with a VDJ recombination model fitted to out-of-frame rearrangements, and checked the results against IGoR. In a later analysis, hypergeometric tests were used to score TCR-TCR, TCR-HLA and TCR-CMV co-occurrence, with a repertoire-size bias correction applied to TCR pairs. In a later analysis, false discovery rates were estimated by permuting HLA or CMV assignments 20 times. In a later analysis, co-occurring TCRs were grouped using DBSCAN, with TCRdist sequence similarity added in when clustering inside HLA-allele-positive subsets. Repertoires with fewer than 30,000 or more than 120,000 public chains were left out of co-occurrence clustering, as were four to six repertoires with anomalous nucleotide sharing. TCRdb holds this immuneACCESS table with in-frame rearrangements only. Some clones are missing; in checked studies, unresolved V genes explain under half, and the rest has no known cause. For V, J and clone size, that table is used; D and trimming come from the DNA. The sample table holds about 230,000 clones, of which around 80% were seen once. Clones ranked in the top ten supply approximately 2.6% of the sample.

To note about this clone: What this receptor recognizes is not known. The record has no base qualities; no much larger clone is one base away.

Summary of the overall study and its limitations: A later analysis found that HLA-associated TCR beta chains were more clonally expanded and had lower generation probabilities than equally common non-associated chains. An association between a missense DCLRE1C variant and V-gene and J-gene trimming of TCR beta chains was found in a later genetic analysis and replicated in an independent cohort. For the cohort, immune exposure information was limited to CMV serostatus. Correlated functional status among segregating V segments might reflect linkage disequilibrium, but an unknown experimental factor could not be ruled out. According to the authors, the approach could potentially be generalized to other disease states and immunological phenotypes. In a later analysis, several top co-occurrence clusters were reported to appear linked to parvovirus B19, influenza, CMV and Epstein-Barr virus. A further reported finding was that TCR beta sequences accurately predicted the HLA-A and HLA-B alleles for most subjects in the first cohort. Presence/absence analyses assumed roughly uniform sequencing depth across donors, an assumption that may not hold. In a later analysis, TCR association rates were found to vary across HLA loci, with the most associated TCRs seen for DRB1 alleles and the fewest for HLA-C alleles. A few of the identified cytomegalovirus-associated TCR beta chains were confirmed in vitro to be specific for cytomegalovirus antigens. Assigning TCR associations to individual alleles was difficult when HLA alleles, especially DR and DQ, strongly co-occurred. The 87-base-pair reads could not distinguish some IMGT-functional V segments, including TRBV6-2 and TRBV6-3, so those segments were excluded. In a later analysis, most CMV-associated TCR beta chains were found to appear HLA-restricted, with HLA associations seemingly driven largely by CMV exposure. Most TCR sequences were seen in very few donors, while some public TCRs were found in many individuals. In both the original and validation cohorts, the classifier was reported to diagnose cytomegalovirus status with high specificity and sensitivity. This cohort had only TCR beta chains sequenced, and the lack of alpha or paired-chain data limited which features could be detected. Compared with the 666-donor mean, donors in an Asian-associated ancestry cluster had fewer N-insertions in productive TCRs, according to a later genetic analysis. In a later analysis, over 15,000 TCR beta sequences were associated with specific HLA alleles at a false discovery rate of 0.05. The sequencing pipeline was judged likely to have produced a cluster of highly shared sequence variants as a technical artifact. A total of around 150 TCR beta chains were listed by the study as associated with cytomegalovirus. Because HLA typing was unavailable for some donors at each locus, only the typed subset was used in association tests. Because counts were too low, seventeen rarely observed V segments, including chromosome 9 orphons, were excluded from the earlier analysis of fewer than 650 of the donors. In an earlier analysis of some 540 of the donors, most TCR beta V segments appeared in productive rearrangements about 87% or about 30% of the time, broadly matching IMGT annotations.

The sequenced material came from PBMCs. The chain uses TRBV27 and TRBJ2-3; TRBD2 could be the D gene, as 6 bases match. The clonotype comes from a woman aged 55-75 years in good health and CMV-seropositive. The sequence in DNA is TGTGCCGCTGGGGGGAGATGGGGCACAGATACGCAGTATTTT. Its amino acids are CAAGGRWGTDTQYF.